This TCR beta chain derives from a study of T cell responses to AZD1222 COVID-19 vaccine. The method was immunoSEQ multiplex PCR; TCRdb's version includes in-frame clones alone and lacks a portion of them. The table lists approximately 140,000 clones, 90% to 95% of them singletons. Study results and caveats: Nearly half of the spike-specific TCRs reportedly recognize variant regions that carry no mutations.

About this clone: Its cognate antigen is unknown.

The V gene's germline CDR1 is LNHDA and CDR2 SQIVND (reference sequence). The CDR3 extends over 15 amino acids. Trimming removed 1 base at V and 1 base at J, with 7 bases between. Here the sequenced sample was peripheral blood, taken on day 0 of AZD1222 vaccination. The receptor's source is an adult in good health. The chain recombines TRBV19 with TRBJ2-2; D uncertain. CDR3 in DNA: TGTGCCAGTAGTATAGGGGGAAAGAACACCGGGGAGCTGTTTTTT. This translates into CASSIGGKNTGELFF.